The 10 T cell receptor beta chains below all came from one sample that was sequenced in a study of PD-L1 blockade in urothelial cancer. Generated by immunoSEQ multiplex PCR, the TCRdb table keeps only in-frame clones and is missing some. Of under 70,000 clones listed, around four fifths are singletons. Time point: pretreatment peripheral blood. The sample consisted of PBMCs, taken around atezolizumab (anti-PD-L1) treatment. The receptors come from a man in his 70s with urothelial cancer.

The chain couples TRBV2 to TRBJ1-1; D gene uncertain. Trimming took 7 bases from V and 3 from J, leaving 6 bases between them. CDR1 and CDR2 (germline): SNHLY, FYNNEI. The length of the CDR3 is 11 residues. The chain's CDR3 is CASKRDTEAFF. DNA for the CDR3: TGTGCCAGCAAGAGGGACACTGAAGCTTTCTTT. The variable domain in full, completed from reference TRBV2 and TRBJ1-1, reads EPEVTQTPSHQVTQMGQEVILRCVPISNHLYFYWYRQILGQKVEFLVSFYNNEISEKSEIFDDQFSVERPDGSNFTLKIRSTKLEDSAMYFCASKRDTEAFFGQGTRLTVV.

The rearrangement uses TRBV6-1 and TRBJ1-2; no clear D. The V gene's germline CDR1 is MNHNS and CDR2 SASEGT. Deletions cut 1 base from V and 3 bases from J, with 6 bases between. The CDR3 loop spans 13 amino acids. CDR3 region: CASSEGADYGYTF. CDR3 nucleotides: TGTGCCAGCAGTGAAGGAGCCGACTATGGCTACACCTTC.

This clone came up a few times. The CDR3 loop reads CASSPGLAGVGTGELFF. For the CDR3, the DNA is TGTGCCAGTAGCCCGGGACTAGCGGGAGTAGGAACCGGGGAGCTGTTTTTT. The rearrangement links TRBV19 to TRBJ2-2; 14 bases agree with TRBD2. In germline, CDR1 is LNHDA, CDR2 SQIVND (reference sequence). V trimming: 6 bases; J trimming: 5 bases; junction bases outside the gene matches: 8. The length of the CDR3 is 17 residues.

In regard to this clone: The conserved phenylalanine or tryptophan normally closing the CDR3 is absent here, so this likely arose from a read error. This rearrangement joins TRBV28 to TRBJ1-2; D is ambiguous. The CDR3 has 14 amino acids. Trimming took off 6 bases at V and 5 bases at J, with 16 bases between the two ends. Germline V lookup: CDR1 MDHEN, CDR2 SYDVKM. The CDR3 region has the DNA TGTGCCAGCAGGGGTGGGCTTGGTGGGTATGGCTACACCCTC. Its translation: CASRGGLGGYGYTL.

This chain uses TRBV5-8 with TRBJ2-7; perhaps TRBD2 as D (6 bases). V shed 0 bases and J shed 6 bases, with 10 bases lying between them. The CDR3 runs 13 residues. Germline V gene lookup returns CDR1 SGHTS and CDR2 YDEGEE. The DNA of the CDR3 is TGTGCCAGCAGCTTGGTACGGGGAGGCGAGCAGTACTTC. Its protein is CASSLVRGGEQYF.

The gene calls are TRBV11-3 and TRBJ2-2; TRBD1 matches 9 bases. Losses at the gene ends were 5 bases for V and 5 bases for J; bases not matched to a gene: 15. The CDR3 is 18 residues long. Germline V gene sequence: CDR1 SGHNT, CDR2 YENEEA. CDR3 in amino acids: CASSPGSGTGRGTGELFF. The CDR3 DNA sequence: TGTGCCAGCAGCCCAGGTTCCGGGACAGGGAGAGGGACCGGGGAGCTGTTTTTT. Together with reference TRBV11-3 and TRBJ2-2, the CDR3 gives the full variable domain: EAGVVQSPRYKIIEKKQPVAFWCNPISGHNTLYWYLQNLGQGPELLIRYENEEAVDDSQLPKDRFSAERLKGVDSTLKIQPAELGDSAVYLCASSPGSGTGRGTGELFFGEGSRLTVL.

The table lists this clone with a count of one. This rearrangement joins TRBV5-1 to TRBJ2-3; TRBD2 matches at 10 bases. V shed 0 bases, J shed 1 base, and the junction held 2 bases outside the gene matches. The length of the CDR3 is 16 residues. Per germline, CDR1 SGHRS and CDR2 YFSETQ. CDR3 sequence (DNA): TGCGCCAGCAGCTTGGAGGGGACTAGCGGCACAGATACGCAGTATTTT. The encoded protein is CASSLEGTSGTDTQYF.

The V call is TRBV5-4, the J call TRBJ2-7; D is perhaps TRBD1 (6 bases). The length of the CDR3 is 15 residues. Germline values: CDR1 SGHNT, CDR2 YYREEE (reference sequence). Trimming shortened V by 5 bases and J by 2 bases, and 17 bases separated the two germline ends. DNA of the CDR3: TGTGCCAGCAGTCAATTCAGGGGAGTTGCCTACGAGCAGTACTTC. Protein product: CASSQFRGVAYEQYF.

The chain employs TRBV5-1 and TRBJ2-5; D might be TRBD1 (5 bases). Trimming left V 2 bases short and J 2 bases short, with 10 bases between. CDR1 and CDR2 (germline): SGHRS, YFSETQ. The CDR3 is 14 residues long. In DNA form, the CDR3 reads TGCGCCAGCAGCTTACAGGACCGGCAAGAGACCCAGTACTTC. This codes for CASSLQDRQETQYF.

The chain recombines TRBV28 with TRBJ2-7, with TRBD2 matching over 7 bases. The V and J ends lost 4 bases and 3 bases, in that order; junction bases with no gene match: 3. Germline lookup yields CDR1 MDHEN and CDR2 SYDVKM. This CDR3 spans 13 amino acids. CDR3: CASSSLALYEQYF. DNA for the CDR3: TGTGCCAGCAGTTCACTAGCGCTCTACGAGCAGTACTTC.